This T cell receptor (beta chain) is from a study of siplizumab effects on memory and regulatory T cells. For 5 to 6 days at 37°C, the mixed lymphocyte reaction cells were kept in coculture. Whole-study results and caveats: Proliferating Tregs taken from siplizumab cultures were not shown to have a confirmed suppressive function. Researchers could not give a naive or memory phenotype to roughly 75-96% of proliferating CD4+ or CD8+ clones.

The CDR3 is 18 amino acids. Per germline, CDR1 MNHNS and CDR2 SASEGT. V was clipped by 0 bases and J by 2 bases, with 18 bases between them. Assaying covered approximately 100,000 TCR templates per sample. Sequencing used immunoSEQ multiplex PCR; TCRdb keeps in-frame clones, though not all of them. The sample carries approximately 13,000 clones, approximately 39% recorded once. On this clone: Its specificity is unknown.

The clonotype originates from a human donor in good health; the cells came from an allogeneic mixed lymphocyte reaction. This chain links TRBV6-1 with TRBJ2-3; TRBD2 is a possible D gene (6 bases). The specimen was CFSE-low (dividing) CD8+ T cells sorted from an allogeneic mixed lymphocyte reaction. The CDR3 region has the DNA TGTGCCAGCAGTGAAGCGCTTCGGGCGGGGCTCCCCACAGATACGCAGTATTTT. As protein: CASSEALRAGLPTDTQYF.